These 30 T cell receptor beta chains were all obtained from the same sample, sequenced in a study of cytomegalovirus exposure and HLA in healthy donors. A multiplex PCR was run with 60 Vbeta primers and 13 Jbeta primers. Only in-frame clones appear in the TCRdb table, and some are missing; sequencing was by immunoSEQ multiplex PCR. The repertoire includes 170,000 or so clones, 75% to 90% of them detected once, and around 7.3% sits in the top ten. The material sequenced was PBMCs. The receptors here all came from a man between 25 and 39 years old in good health and CMV-seropositive.

The chain carries TRBV18 and TRBJ2-1, with TRBD2 matching over 7 bases. Germline-derived CDR1 and CDR2 are KGHSH and LQKENI. V dropped 3 bases and J dropped 7; count of bases not matched to a gene: 6. The CDR3 totals 14 residues. CDR3 amino acids: CASSPGLRGNEQFF. The CDR3 DNA is TGTGCCAGCTCACCGGGACTACGTGGTAATGAGCAGTTCTTC.

This chain connects TRBV28 to TRBJ2-5, with 16 nucleotides matching TRBD2. CDR3 length: 20 amino acids. After removal of 4 bases from V and 5 bases from J, the junction contained 16 bases not matched to a gene. Germline V gene lookup returns CDR1 MDHEN and CDR2 SYDVKM. The CDR3, as DNA: TGTGCCAGCAGTTCGAACTACCAACCGGGACTAGCGGGAGGGAGGGAGACCCAGTACTTC. Translated: CASSSNYQPGLAGGRETQYF.

The V gene is TRBV9, the J gene TRBJ2-2; TRBD1 matches at 10 bases. CDR1 is SGDLS, CDR2 YYNGEE, per germline. The CDR3 spans 14 residues. Germline trimming cut 5 bases from V and 6 bases from J; bases unmatched to any gene: 4. The CDR3 is CASSNDRGPGELFF. CDR3 nucleotide sequence: TGTGCCAGCAGTAATGACAGGGGGCCCGGGGAGCTGTTTTTT.

This chain's CDR3 is CASSFIAGGAKGSYEQYF. As DNA, the CDR3 is TGTGCCAGCAGTTTTATAGCGGGAGGGGCAAAGGGCTCCTACGAGCAGTACTTC. The genes are TRBV27 and TRBJ2-7; 11 bases agree with TRBD2. The CDR3 runs to 18 residues. CDR1 is MNHEY, CDR2 SMNVEV, per germline (reference sequence). V lost 3 bases to trimming and J lost 0 bases; unmatched junction nucleotides: 10.

This clone was counted only a few times. The genes are TRBV2 and TRBJ2-7, with a weak D call TRBD2 (6 bases). The V gene's germline CDR1 is SNHLY and CDR2 FYNNEI. This CDR3 is built from 15 residues. The germline V and J ends were trimmed by 6 bases and 2 bases, with 17 bases remaining between them. The chain's CDR3 is CASSSGGIHPYEQYF. The CDR3 coding sequence is TGTGCCAGCAGCTCTGGCGGGATCCACCCCTACGAGCAGTACTTC.

The rearrangement joins TRBV7-3 to TRBJ2-5; a weak D match, TRBD1 (5 bases). The CDR3 spans 13 residues. The ends were cut back, 0 bases at V and 5 bases at J, with 7 bases in the middle. Germline CDR1 is SGHTA and CDR2 is FQGTGA. In DNA, the CDR3 is TGTGCCAGCAGCTTAACAGGGGTCGAGACCCAGTACTTC. This encodes CASSLTGVETQYF. Using reference TRBV7-3 and TRBJ2-5 for the parts outside the CDR3, the full variable domain is GAGVSQTPSNKVTEKGKYVELRCDPISGHTALYWYRQSLGQGPEFLIYFQGTGAADDSGLPNDRFFAVRPEGSVSTLKIQRTERGDSAVYLCASSLTGVETQYFGPGTRLLVL.

The DNA for the CDR3 is TGTGCCAGCAGCTTAGCCCTACCGGGCCTTCAGGGCACCGGGGAGCTGTTTTTT. Its protein product is CASSLALPGLQGTGELFF. The chain has TRBV7-8 and TRBJ2-2, with D perhaps matching TRBD1 (5 bases). Germline V gene data show CDR1 as SGHVS and CDR2 as FQNEAQ. The CDR3 runs to 18 residues. V dropped 0 bases and J dropped 4 bases, with 18 bases sitting between them.

The chain joins TRBV19 to TRBJ1-5; TRBD1 matches at 8 bases. The CDR3 has 16 residues. V gave up 2 bases and J gave up 4 bases; unmatched junction bases: 7. In germline, CDR1 is LNHDA, CDR2 SQIVND (reference sequence). The CDR3 region has the DNA TGTGCCAGTAGTATAACCCAGGGGGCAGCTAATCAGCCCCAGCATTTT. This sequence encodes CASSITQGAANQPQHF.

The chain joins TRBV27 to TRBJ2-3; the D gene is possibly TRBD1 (5 bases). The CDR3 is made up of 14 amino acids. Germline V CDR1 and CDR2: MNHEY, SMNVEV (reference sequence). The ends were cut back, 5 bases at V and 1 base at J, with 10 bases in the middle. The CDR3 spells CASSPPRGTDTQYF. As DNA, the CDR3 is TGTGCCAGCAGTCCCCCCAGGGGCACAGATACGCAGTATTTT.

The rearrangement links TRBV10-3 to TRBJ2-7, with 13 bases lining up with TRBD2. With 0 bases clipped from V and 13 bases from J, the junction kept 6 bases outside the gene matches. The germline V gene has CDR1 ENHRY and CDR2 SYGVKD. This CDR3 has 14 amino acids. In DNA form, the CDR3 reads TGTGCCATCAGTGAGTCGGGGACTAGCGGGGCCTCTTACTTC. Translation gives CAISESGTSGASYF.

CDR3 in DNA: TGTGCCAGCAGCTTAGGCGGGGGGGCAGCCAAAAACATTCAGTACTTC. It specifies CASSLGGGAAKNIQYF. The chain carries TRBV11-2 and TRBJ2-4, with TRBD2 identical over 9 bases. This CDR3 has 16 amino acids. The V and J ends lost 1 base and 0 bases, in that order; junction bases with no gene match: 1. The germline gives CDR1 SGHAT, CDR2 FQNNGV. Drawing the rest from reference TRBV11-2 and TRBJ2-4, the complete variable domain is EAGVAQSPRYKIIEKRQSVAFWCNPISGHATLYWYQQILGQGPKLLIQFQNNGVVDDSQLPKDRFSAERLKGVDSTLKIQPAKLEDSAVYLCASSLGGGAAKNIQYFGAGTRLSVL.

This rearrangement joins TRBV6-5 to TRBJ2-1; tentatively, D is TRBD2 (5 bases). The germline V gene has CDR1 MNHEY and CDR2 SVGAGI. Trimming shortened V by 0 bases and J by 5 bases, and 11 bases separated the two germline ends. The CDR3 is 15 amino acids. CDR3 region: CASSYSKGLHNEQFF. CDR3 coding DNA: TGTGCCAGCAGTTACTCGAAAGGACTCCACAATGAGCAGTTCTTC.

The V and J genes are TRBV30 and TRBJ1-4; 11 positions match TRBD1. The CDR3 has 16 amino acids. Per the germline V gene, CDR1 is GTSNPN and CDR2 is SVGIG (reference sequence). V lost 2 bases and J lost 7; bases outside the gene matches: 9. The CDR3, as DNA: TGTGCCTGGAGTCTCGGGACAGGGGGTCTTAGTGAAAAACTGTTTTTT. Protein product: CAWSLGTGGLSEKLFF.

This clone has only one observation. This chain links TRBV5-1 with TRBJ2-4, with D possibly being TRBD2 (5 bases). Trimming cost V 2 bases and J 1 base, with 16 bases left between them. Germline loops: CDR1 SGHRS, CDR2 YFSETQ. The CDR3 is 17 residues long. CDR3 sequence (DNA): TGCGCCAGCAGCTTACTAGACTTTGTGAGGGCCAAAAACATTCAGTACTTC. Translating it yields CASSLLDFVRAKNIQYF. Looking up the rest from reference TRBV5-1 and TRBJ2-4 gives the full variable domain: KAGVTQTPRYLIKTRGQQVTLSCSPISGHRSVSWYQQTPGQGLQFLFEYFSETQRNKGNFPGRFSGRQFSNSRSEMNVSTLELGDSALYLCASSLLDFVRAKNIQYFGAGTRLSVL.

This clone was observed a single time. The chain links TRBV6-1 to TRBJ2-3; 10 positions agree with TRBD2. CDR3 length: 16 amino acids. With 4 bases clipped from V and 5 bases from J, the junction kept 9 bases outside the gene matches. Per germline, CDR1 MNHNS and CDR2 SASEGT. The CDR3: CASSGDSGRWIDTQYF. The CDR3 DNA reads TGTGCCAGCAGTGGCGATAGCGGGAGGTGGATAGATACGCAGTATTTT.

The chain combines TRBV29-1 with TRBJ2-7; 8 bases align to TRBD1. The V and J ends lost 4 bases and 0 bases, in that order; junction bases with no gene match: 2. The germline CDR1 and CDR2 sequences are SQVTM and ANQGSEA. The CDR3 is made up of 13 amino acids. The CDR3 sequence is CSVGQGSSYEQYF. In nucleotides, the CDR3 is TGCAGCGTTGGACAGGGGAGCTCCTACGAGCAGTACTTC.

Comment on this clone: This specimen includes other DNA sequences encoding the same CDR3. The gene calls are TRBV2 and TRBJ2-7, with 8 positions matching TRBD1. Per germline, CDR1 SNHLY and CDR2 FYNNEI. The trim removed 7 bases at V and 7 bases at J, leaving 12 bases unmatched. The CDR3 is 14 residues long. CDR3 DNA: TGTGCCAGCAACCCAAGGACAGGGTGGTATGAGCAGTACTTC. Residues: CASNPRTGWYEQYF. The full variable domain, rest sourced from reference TRBV2 and TRBJ2-7, is EPEVTQTPSHQVTQMGQEVILRCVPISNHLYFYWYRQILGQKVEFLVSFYNNEISEKSEIFDDQFSVERPDGSNFTLKIRSTKLEDSAMYFCASNPRTGWYEQYFGPGTRLTVT.

V gene TRBV11-2 combines with J gene TRBJ2-2; weak D call: TRBD2 (6 bases). Germline V CDR1 and CDR2: SGHAT, FQNNGV. The CDR3 totals 17 residues. Between the trimmed V and J ends, which lost 4 bases and 1 base, there was a span of 16 bases. CDR3: CASSSTGLGLNTGELFF. CDR3 nucleotides: TGTGCCAGCAGCTCGACGGGACTGGGGCTGAACACCGGGGAGCTGTTTTTT. Supplemented by reference TRBV11-2 and TRBJ2-2, the full variable domain reads EAGVAQSPRYKIIEKRQSVAFWCNPISGHATLYWYQQILGQGPKLLIQFQNNGVVDDSQLPKDRFSAERLKGVDSTLKIQPAKLEDSAVYLCASSSTGLGLNTGELFFGEGSRLTVL.

V and J are TRBV7-2 and TRBJ2-5; 9 bases are a match to TRBD2. J lost 11 bases, V lost 5 bases, and 24 bases had no gene match. The CDR3 is 18 amino acids. The V gene's germline CDR1 is SGHTA and CDR2 FQGNSA. CDR3 DNA sequence: TGTGCCAGCAGCCGACAATACGGAGGGCTAGCGGGACTGGGGGAGCAGTACTTC. Amino acid sequence: CASSRQYGGLAGLGEQYF. Using reference TRBV7-2 and TRBJ2-5 for the parts outside the CDR3, the full variable domain is GAGVSQSPSNKVTEKGKDVELRCDPISGHTALYWYRQSLGQGLEFLIYFQGNSAPDKSGLPSDRFSAERTGGSVSTLTIQRTQQEDSAVYLCASSRQYGGLAGLGEQYFGPGTRLLVL.

V usage is TRBV30 and J usage is TRBJ1-1, with D unresolved. V gave up 0 bases and J gave up 0 bases, with 8 bases separating them. The CDR3 runs to 14 residues. Germline CDR1 reads GTSNPN; CDR2 reads SVGIG (reference sequence). The CDR3: CAWSVWRMNTEAFF. The CDR3 nucleotides read TGTGCCTGGAGTGTGTGGAGAATGAACACTGAAGCTTTCTTT.

CDR3 region: CASSGNANTGELFF. CDR3 nucleotides: TGTGCCAGTTCGGGGAACGCGAACACCGGGGAGCTGTTTTTT. The rearrangement uses TRBV19 and TRBJ2-2; TRBD2 is a possible D gene (5 bases). In germline, CDR1 is LNHDA, CDR2 SQIVND (reference sequence). The CDR3 is 14 amino acids. The ends were cut back, 8 bases at V and 0 bases at J, with 10 bases in the middle.

The chain uses TRBV6-6 and TRBJ1-3; 7 positions match TRBD1. The CDR3 has 15 residues. With V trimmed by 5 bases and J by 2 bases, 6 bases remained unmatched. The germline CDR1 and CDR2 sequences are MNHNY and SVGAGI (reference sequence). The CDR3 region has the DNA TGTGCCAGCAGTCAGCCGCAGGGGGCTGGAAACACCATATATTTT. Translating it yields CASSQPQGAGNTIYF.

This clone turned up a few times. CDR3 protein: CASSLSSTSGGYLAKNIQYF. The CDR3 nucleotides are TGTGCCAGCAGCTTATCCTCGACTAGCGGGGGGTATCTAGCCAAAAACATTCAGTACTTC. J is TRBJ2-4 and V is TRBV13, with 13 bases matching TRBD2. The CDR3 sequence is 20 residues long. Germline V gene lookup returns CDR1 PRHDT and CDR2 FYEKMQ (reference sequence). Unmatched junction bases numbered 10, after V lost 2 bases and J lost 0 bases.

CDR3 amino acids: CASSNLWDSQNSYEQYF. CDR3 bases: TGTGCCAGCAGCAACCTATGGGACAGCCAAAACTCCTACGAGCAGTACTTC. V usage is TRBV11-3 and J usage is TRBJ2-7; 7 bases match TRBD1. Germline lookup yields CDR1 SGHNT and CDR2 YENEEA. Losses at the gene ends were 5 bases for V and 0 bases for J; bases not matched to a gene: 13. CDR3 size: 17 residues.

The gene calls are TRBV25-1 and TRBJ2-3; D gene uncertain. The germline CDR1 and CDR2 sequences are MGHDK and SYGVNS. This CDR3 has 13 amino acids. With 4 bases removed from V and 1 base from J, the gap between germline ends came to 6 bases. Here the CDR3 reads CASSVLGTDTQYF. The CDR3 DNA follows: TGTGCCAGCAGTGTTTTAGGCACAGATACGCAGTATTTT.

This rearrangement joins TRBV2 to TRBJ1-1, with D tentatively TRBD1 (6 bases). Germline CDR1 reads SNHLY; CDR2 reads FYNNEI. The V gene lost 5 bases and the J gene lost 6 bases, with 10 bases spanning the gap. This CDR3 has 12 residues. The CDR3 DNA sequence: TGTGCCAGCAGTCGACAGGCTGCTGAAGCTTTCTTT. Translation: CASSRQAAEAFF.

This chain links TRBV4-2 with TRBJ2-5, with D perhaps matching TRBD2 (6 bases). V was trimmed by 3 bases and J by 5 bases, leaving 25 bases between them. Germline CDR1 is LGHNA and CDR2 is YNFKEQ. CDR3 length: 18 residues. CDR3 loop: CASSHPPRASAREETQYF. The CDR3 DNA is TGTGCCAGCAGCCACCCGCCGCGGGCTAGCGCACGAGAGGAGACCCAGTACTTC.

This rearrangement joins TRBV2 to TRBJ2-5, with 13 bases identical to TRBD2. The DNA end lines up better with TRBJ2-7; the J call may be wrong. The germline CDR1 and CDR2 sequences are SNHLY and FYNNEI. The CDR3 extends over 14 amino acids. This CDR3 reads CASSGTSGSYEQYF. Written as DNA, the CDR3 is TGTGCCAGCAGTGGGACTAGCGGGAGTTACGAGCAGTACTTC.

The CDR3 reads CASRTTGDSNQPQHF. CDR3 nucleotides: TGTGCCAGCAGGACGACAGGGGATAGCAATCAGCCCCAGCATTTT. This chain links TRBV6-1 with TRBJ1-5; 8 bases agree with TRBD1. CDR1 MNHNS and CDR2 SASEGT come from the germline V gene. V gave up 6 bases and J gave up 0 bases; unmatched junction bases: 4. The CDR3 has 15 amino acids.

On this clone: Germline is not matched at one junction end, which may reflect a read error. The gene calls are TRBV5-4 and TRBJ2-1; 13 nucleotides match TRBD2. CDR3 length: 12 residues. The germline V gene encodes CDR1 SGHNT and CDR2 YYREEE (reference sequence). The CDR3 sequence: CASSQLTSGGLF. CDR3 coding DNA: TGTGCCAGCAGCCAACTGACTAGCGGGGGGCTCTTC.